This T cell receptor beta chain appears in the sequencing data of a study of T-cell reconstitution after alpha-beta-depleted transplantation in children. Germline assignment: CDR1 MGHRA and CDR2 YSYEKL. The length of the CDR3 is 15 residues. Trimming stripped 1 base from V and 6 bases from J, with 13 bases between. This clonotype was seen a handful of times. Its antigen is unidentified. The TCRbeta library incorporated unique molecular identifiers. TCRdb redid the calling of the PCR reads with MiXCR, one entry per CDR3 protein. There are about a million distinct CDR3 sequences in the sample; around 30% occur only once, and more than 25% lies in the top ten. General study results and limits: In patients about two months after transplant, alpha-beta T cells reportedly arose from several hundred expanded graft clones. At the one-year point after transplant, T-cell counts and TCRbeta diversity were found to come mostly from T cells that had been newly produced.

The sequenced sample was PBMCs, mostly from graft donor cells, obtained 360 days after TCRalphabeta/CD19-depleted stem cell transplant. This sequence joins TRBV4-1 and TRBJ2-1, with D possibly called TRBD1 or TRBD2 (6 bases each). This TCR was sampled from a boy under two years old who had a stem cell transplant for SCID, so the T cells may come from the graft donor. The CDR3 is CASSQGTGAANEQFF. Here the CDR3 DNA reads TGCGCCAGCAGCCAAGGAACGGGGGCGGCCAATGAGCAGTTCTTC.